These 16 T cell receptor beta chains were all obtained from the same sample, sequenced in a study of cytomegalovirus exposure and HLA in healthy donors. Use of 60 Vbeta and 13 Jbeta primers characterized the PCR. Only in-frame clones appear in the TCRdb table, and some are missing; sequencing was by immunoSEQ multiplex PCR. Here the sample spans approximately 90,000 clones, about 76% being singletons. The sequenced material came from PBMCs. The receptors derive from a middle-aged woman in good health and CMV-seronegative.

The chain has TRBV7-8 and TRBJ2-3; possibly TRBD1 for D (6 bases). Germline V gives CDR1 SGHVS, CDR2 FQNEAQ. CDR3 length: 14 amino acids. V was trimmed by 2 bases and J by 5 bases, leaving 11 bases between them. CDR3 coding DNA: TGTGCCAGCAGCTTATCAGGGGATGTAGATACGCAGTATTTT. It encodes CASSLSGDVDTQYF. The full variable domain, its missing parts supplied by reference TRBV7-8 and TRBJ2-3, is GAGVSQSPRYKVAKRGQDVALRCDPISGHVSLFWYQQALGQGPEFLTYFQNEAQLDKSGLPSDRFFAERPEGSVSTLKIQRTQQEDSAVYLCASSLSGDVDTQYFGPGTRLTVL.

J is TRBJ1-2 and V is TRBV7-6, with 8 bases that match TRBD1. The CDR3 is 15 amino acids. The ends lost 1 base at V and 6 bases at J; junction bases unmatched: 7. The germline V gene has CDR1 SGHVS and CDR2 FNYEAQ. The CDR3 loop is CASSLEQGAWNGYTF. CDR3 nucleotides: TGTGCCAGCAGCTTAGAGCAGGGGGCGTGGAATGGCTACACCTTC. The whole variable domain, remainder taken from reference TRBV7-6 and TRBJ1-2, is GAGVSQSPRYKVTKRGQDVALRCDPISGHVSLYWYRQALGQGPEFLTYFNYEAQQDKSGLPNDRFSAERPEGSISTLTIQRTEQRDSAMYRCASSLEQGAWNGYTFGSGTRLTVV.

The J gene is TRBJ1-2, the V gene TRBV7-2; 7 nucleotides agree with TRBD1. CDR3 length: 15 amino acids. Germline trimming cut 1 base from V and 4 bases from J; bases unmatched to any gene: 6. CDR1 SGHTA and CDR2 FQGNSA come from the germline V gene. CDR3 region: CASSLDRGQVYGYTF. The CDR3 DNA follows: TGTGCCAGCAGCTTAGATAGGGGGCAGGTCTATGGCTACACCTTC.

There are a few counts of this clone. The J gene is TRBJ1-1, the V gene TRBV5-6, with 8 bases matching TRBD1. This CDR3 has 15 residues. Per germline, CDR1 SGHDT and CDR2 YYEEEE. Trimming at V came to 1 base and at J to 5 bases, leaving 7 bases not matched to a gene. The CDR3 is CASSLYAGGRTEAFF. The CDR3 bases are TGTGCCAGCAGCTTGTATGCAGGGGGCAGGACTGAAGCTTTCTTT. Looking up the rest from reference TRBV5-6 and TRBJ1-1 gives the full variable domain: DAGVTQSPTHLIKTRGQQVTLRCSPKSGHDTVSWYQQALGQGPQFIFQYYEEEERQRGNFPDRFSGHQFPNYSSELNVNALLLGDSALYLCASSLYAGGRTEAFFGQGTRLTVV.

V usage is TRBV18 and J usage is TRBJ1-2; 7 bases are shared with TRBD1. The CDR3 loop spans 14 amino acids. Germline lookup yields CDR1 KGHSH and CDR2 LQKENI. V lost 2 bases, J lost 2 bases, and 2 bases stayed unmatched. The CDR3 region is CASSPEGANYGYTF. The CDR3 coding sequence is TGTGCCAGCTCACCAGAGGGGGCCAACTATGGCTACACCTTC.

The chain uses TRBV30 and TRBJ1-3, with D tentatively TRBD1 (6 bases). V was pared by 5 bases and J by 4 bases, with 15 bases between. CDR1 GTSNPN and CDR2 SVGIG come from the germline V gene (reference sequence). There are 14 residues in the CDR3. Here the CDR3 DNA reads TGTGCCTGGGCCTCCCAGGGGCCCGGAAACACCATATATTTT. Its protein is CAWASQGPGNTIYF.

The chain is built from TRBV7-2 and TRBJ2-7, with D possibly matching TRBD2 (6 bases). V shed 3 bases and J shed 4 bases, with 13 bases lying between them. The length of the CDR3 is 14 residues. Germline values: CDR1 SGHTA, CDR2 FQGNSA. CDR3 sequence reads: CASSFLGRGYEQYF. The CDR3, as DNA: TGTGCCAGCAGCTTTCTTGGGCGGGGTTACGAGCAGTACTTC. Complete variable domain (other parts from reference TRBV7-2 and TRBJ2-7): GAGVSQSPSNKVTEKGKDVELRCDPISGHTALYWYRQSLGQGLEFLIYFQGNSAPDKSGLPSDRFSAERTGGSVSTLTIQRTQQEDSAVYLCASSFLGRGYEQYFGPGTRLTVT.

The chain couples TRBV7-9 to TRBJ1-5; 8 nucleotides match TRBD1. J gave up 4 bases and V 1 base, and 6 bases lay outside the gene matches. The germline V gene has CDR1 SEHNR and CDR2 FQNEAQ (reference sequence). This CDR3 region has 16 residues. The CDR3, as DNA: TGTGCCAGCAGCTTAGGAGGGACAGGTGAAAATCAGCCCCAGCATTTT. Protein product: CASSLGGTGENQPQHF.

This clone appeared once. The chain recombines TRBV6-6 with TRBJ1-2; unclear D gene. The CDR3 length is 13 residues. Trimming removed 6 bases at V and 0 bases at J, with 8 bases between. The germline gives CDR1 MNHNY, CDR2 SVGAGI (reference sequence). The CDR3 is CASRQNSNYGYTF. The CDR3 DNA is TGTGCCAGCAGGCAGAATTCTAACTATGGCTACACCTTC.

This clone came up once. The chain couples TRBV4-1 to TRBJ2-1; no definite D call. V gave up 2 bases and J gave up 0 bases, with 11 bases separating them. In germline, CDR1 is MGHRA, CDR2 YSYEKL. The CDR3 has 16 residues. The CDR3 loop reads CASSQISVSSYNEQFF. The CDR3 bases are TGCGCCAGCAGCCAAATAAGCGTGAGCTCCTACAATGAGCAGTTCTTC.

This chain joins TRBV2 and TRBJ1-1, with no clear D. V lost 11 bases and J lost 2, with 12 bases in between. CDR3 length: 12 residues. Per the germline V gene, CDR1 is SNHLY and CDR2 is FYNNEI. The CDR3 spells CALSVANTEAFF. As DNA, the CDR3 is TGTGCCCTCAGCGTGGCCAACACTGAAGCTTTCTTT.

The genes are TRBV18 and TRBJ2-2; D remains unclear. Trimming pared 2 bases from V and 2 bases from J, leaving 9 bases between. The length of the CDR3 is 15 residues. CDR1 is KGHSH, CDR2 LQKENI, per germline. DNA for the CDR3: TGTGCCAGCTCACCATCTACGAAAAACACCGGGGAGCTGTTTTTT. It specifies CASSPSTKNTGELFF.

The chain carries TRBV4-3 and TRBJ2-7, with D possibly being TRBD2 (6 bases). CDR1 is LGHNA, CDR2 YSLEER, per germline. V was shortened by 3 bases and J by 5 bases, with 20 bases between the two germline ends. This CDR3 region has 16 residues. CDR3 nucleotides: TGCGCCAGCAGCCAGGGCGGGGCGGGCGCCCTACACGAGCAGTACTTC. This translates into CASSQGGAGALHEQYF.

This clone was seen a single time. The V and J genes are TRBV7-2 and TRBJ1-5; D remains ambiguous. The V end lost 5 bases, the J end lost 5 bases, and 25 bases lay between the germline ends. The CDR3 loop spans 18 amino acids. Germline values: CDR1 SGHTA, CDR2 FQGNSA. This CDR3 is CASSPRPLRTGRYQPQHF. CDR3 in DNA: TGTGCCAGCAGCCCCCGGCCCTTGAGGACGGGGAGGTATCAGCCCCAGCATTTT.

This clone has a handful of counts. The chain couples TRBV6-5 to TRBJ1-2; 7 bases are shared with TRBD1. J lost 3 bases, V lost 6 bases, and 7 bases had no gene match. Looked up from germline, CDR1 is MNHEY and CDR2 is SVGAGI. The CDR3 extends over 14 amino acids. CDR3 bases: TGTGCCAGCAGATCCGCACAGGGGTACTATGGCTACACCTTC. It is translated as CASRSAQGYYGYTF.

The genes are TRBV13 and TRBJ2-7; 9 bases line up with TRBD1. The germline V gene has CDR1 PRHDT and CDR2 FYEKMQ (reference sequence). CDR3 length: 16 residues. J gave up 6 bases and V 3 bases, and 12 bases lay outside the gene matches. CDR3: CASSFAPVQGAFEQYF. The CDR3 DNA is TGTGCCAGCAGCTTTGCCCCAGTACAGGGGGCCTTCGAGCAGTACTTC.